Listed below are T cell receptor beta chains from one sample, sequenced in a study of glioma-infiltrating T cells after dendritic cell vaccination. Assay used: immunoSEQ multiplex PCR; TCRdb lists only in-frame clones, some missing. The sample has under 100,000 clones, over 75% seen once. This specimen was blood, taken before dendritic cell vaccination. The receptors derive from a human donor with glioblastoma. The CDR3 runs from the conserved cysteine through the conserved F or W. D genes are given only for firm matches. The size of a clone is reported for some rows only, either as once, few or many, or as a class for expanded clones.

>.|TRBV25-1|TRBJ2-7|TRBD1
CASSWTGYEQYF
TGTGCCAGCAGTTGGACAGGCTACGAGCAGTACTTC
>.|TRBV11-1|TRBJ2-7|TRBD2
CASSFGLVYEQYF
TGTGCCAGCAGCTTCGGACTAGTCTACGAGCAGTACTTC
>.|TRBV9|TRBJ2-7|TRBD1
CASSVTGASYEQYF
TGTGCCAGCAGCGTTACAGGGGCCTCCTACGAGCAGTACTTC
>.|TRBV7-2|TRBJ2-1|.
CASSLGPGVNEQFF
TGTGCCAGCAGCTTAGGGCCAGGGGTCAATGAGCAGTTCTTC
>.|TRBV7-2|TRBJ2-7|TRBD2
CASSSSGTSTYEQYF
TGTGCCAGCAGCTCTTCCGGGACTAGCACCTACGAGCAGTACTTC
>.|TRBV6-5|TRBJ1-5|.
CASSLSQVTDQPQHF
TGTGCCAGCAGCCTCTCACAGGTAACCGACCAGCCCCAGCATTTT
>few|TRBV5-1|TRBJ2-3|TRBD1
CASSFWGDRVTDTQYF
TGCGCCAGCAGCTTTTGGGGGGACAGGGTCACAGATACGCAGTATTTT
>.|TRBV6-9|TRBJ2-3|.
CASNVRGHTDTQYF
TGTGCCAGCAATGTGCGGGGGCACACAGATACGCAGTATTTT
>.|TRBV11-3|TRBJ2-2|TRBD2
CASSFSGGTGELFF
TGTGCCAGCAGCTTTTCGGGAGGGACCGGGGAGCTGTTTTTT
>.|TRBV4-2|TRBJ2-7|TRBD1
CASSEDRAREQYF
TGTGCCAGCAGCGAGGACAGGGCGAGAGAGCAGTACTTC
>.|TRBV4-1|TRBJ1-2|TRBD1
CASSQPTGTNYGYTF
TGCGCCAGCAGCCAACCGACAGGGACTAACTATGGCTACACCTTC
>few|TRBV6-6|TRBJ2-5|TRBD1
CASTLDRGLQETQYF
TGTGCCAGCACCCTGGACAGGGGCCTCCAAGAGACCCAGTACTTC
>.|TRBV19|TRBJ2-7|TRBD1
CASSPSRTGSYEQYF
TGTGCCAGTAGTCCCTCCCGGACAGGCTCCTACGAGCAGTACTTC
>.|TRBV11-2|TRBJ1-4|.
CASSFTSPSTNEKLFF
TGTGCCAGCAGCTTCACGAGTCCGTCAACTAATGAAAAACTGTTTTTT
>.|TRBV19|TRBJ1-5|TRBD1
CASSDRGGGNQPQHF
TGTGCCAGTAGTGACAGGGGTGGTGGCAATCAGCCCCAGCATTTT
>.|TRBV5-1|TRBJ2-7|TRBD1
CASSFLQGRSYEQYF
TGCGCCAGCAGCTTTTTACAGGGGCGATCCTACGAGCAGTACTTC
>.|TRBV11-3|TRBJ1-1|TRBD1
CASSLGQGALNTEAFF
TGTGCCAGCAGCTTAGGCCAGGGGGCTTTGAACACTGAAGCTTTCTTT
>.|TRBV15|TRBJ2-3|TRBD1
CATSRDWNRGSTDTQYF
TGTGCCACCAGCAGAGATTGGAACAGGGGGAGCACAGATACGCAGTATTTT
>.|TRBV6-1|TRBJ2-3|.
CASRIPSPDTQYF
TGTGCCAGTAGAATCCCTAGCCCAGATACGCAGTATTTT
>once|TRBV11-1|TRBJ2-5|TRBD2
CASSLLAGDGETQYF
TGTGCCAGCAGCTTGCTAGCGGGAGATGGAGAGACCCAGTACTTC
>.|TRBV14|TRBJ2-3|TRBD2
CASSQVLAGDTDTQYF
TGTGCCAGCAGCCAAGTCCTAGCGGGGGACACAGATACGCAGTATTTT
>.|TRBV6-5|TRBJ1-2|.
CASSRTGKNYGYTF
TGTGCCAGCAGCCGAACAGGGAAAAACTATGGCTACACCTTC
>few|TRBV6-6|TRBJ2-7|TRBD2
CASSYGTSGTYEQYF
TGTGCCAGCAGTTACGGGACTAGCGGCACCTACGAGCAGTACTTC
>.|TRBV5-4|TRBJ1-1|TRBD1
CASSPGNRGNTEAFF
TGTGCCAGCAGCCCAGGTAACAGGGGAAACACTGAAGCTTTCTTT
>.|TRBV7-9|TRBJ1-4|.
CASSLGEQGEKLFF
TGTGCCAGCAGCTTAGGTGAACAGGGTGAAAAACTGTTTTTT
>.|TRBV6-4|TRBJ1-2|.
CASSDSAGYGYTF
TGTGCCAGCAGTGACTCGGCGGGATATGGCTACACCTTC
>once|TRBV2|TRBJ1-2|.
CASSDQGRANYGYTF
TGTGCCAGCAGTGATCAGGGCAGGGCGAACTATGGCTACACCTTC
>.|TRBV28|TRBJ1-6|TRBD1
CASKGDRESSPLHF
TGTGCCAGCAAAGGGGACAGGGAAAGTTCACCCCTCCACTTT
>once|TRBV7-5|TRBJ1-2|.
CVRSSEPAAVGYTF
TGTGTCAGAAGCTCAGAACCAGCAGCGGTTGGCTACACCTTC
>.|TRBV6-5|TRBJ2-2|TRBD2
CASSYGLALNTGELFF
TGTGCCAGCAGTTACGGACTAGCGCTGAACACCGGGGAGCTGTTTTTT
>.|TRBV7-2|TRBJ2-1|TRBD2
CASSLTSASYNEQFF
TGTGCCAGCAGCTTGACTAGCGCTAGCTACAATGAGCAGTTCTTC
>.|TRBV5-1|TRBJ2-7|TRBD2
CASSWGTSYEQYF
TGCGCCAGCAGCTGGGGGACTAGCTACGAGCAGTACTTC
>once|TRBV6-5|TRBJ2-1|.
CASSRTPRSPNEQFF
TGTGCCAGCAGCCGAACCCCCCGGTCCCCCAATGAGCAGTTCTTC
>.|TRBV5-1|TRBJ2-7|TRBD2
CASSLEASGPYEQYF
TGCGCCAGCAGCTTGGAGGCTAGCGGTCCCTACGAGCAGTACTTC
>.|TRBV6-4|TRBJ2-3|.
CASSARTLSTDTQYF
TGTGCCAGCAGTGCCCGGACACTTAGCACAGATACGCAGTATTTT
>once|TRBV30|TRBJ2-6|.
CAWSLVGAGANVLTF
TGTGCCTGGAGTTTAGTTGGTGCTGGGGCCAACGTCCTGACTTTC
>.|TRBV7-2|TRBJ2-7|TRBD2
CASSFQPSSGSYYEQYF
TGTGCCAGCAGCTTCCAACCCTCTAGCGGGAGTTACTACGAGCAGTACTTC
>.|TRBV29-1|TRBJ1-1|.
CSIGQGEAFF
TGCAGTATAGGTCAGGGCGAAGCTTTCTTT
>.|TRBV10-3|TRBJ1-5|.
CATSSGGDNGNQPQHF
TGTGCCACGTCCTCGGGGGGGGATAATGGCAATCAGCCCCAGCATTTT
>once|TRBV6-6|TRBJ2-7|TRBD2
CASSYVTSGNYEQYF
TGTGCCAGCAGTTACGTGACTAGCGGGAACTACGAGCAGTACTTC
>.|TRBV5-1|TRBJ1-2|TRBD1
CASSFFPGQENYYGYTF
TGCGCCAGCAGCTTTTTCCCCGGACAGGAGAACTACTATGGCTACACCTTC
>.|TRBV6-1|TRBJ2-3|TRBD2
CASSEGGLAAHKDTQYF
TGTGCCAGCAGTGAGGGGGGACTAGCGGCCCATAAGGATACGCAGTATTTT
>.|TRBV27|TRBJ1-1|.
CASSLSPGGNTEAFF
TGTGCCAGCAGTTTATCACCAGGTGGGAACACTGAAGCTTTCTTT
>.|TRBV5-1|TRBJ2-7|.
CASSFPGDEQYF
TGCGCCAGCAGCTTCCCCGGGGACGAGCAGTACTTC
>.|TRBV15|TRBJ1-1|.
CATSRDLQGTAFF
TGTGCCACCAGCAGAGATCTTCAGGGGACGGCTTTCTTT
>few|TRBV27|TRBJ2-2|TRBD2
CASRFNRGGIGNTGELFF
TGTGCCAGCAGATTTAACCGCGGGGGAATCGGGAACACCGGGGAGCTGTTTTTT